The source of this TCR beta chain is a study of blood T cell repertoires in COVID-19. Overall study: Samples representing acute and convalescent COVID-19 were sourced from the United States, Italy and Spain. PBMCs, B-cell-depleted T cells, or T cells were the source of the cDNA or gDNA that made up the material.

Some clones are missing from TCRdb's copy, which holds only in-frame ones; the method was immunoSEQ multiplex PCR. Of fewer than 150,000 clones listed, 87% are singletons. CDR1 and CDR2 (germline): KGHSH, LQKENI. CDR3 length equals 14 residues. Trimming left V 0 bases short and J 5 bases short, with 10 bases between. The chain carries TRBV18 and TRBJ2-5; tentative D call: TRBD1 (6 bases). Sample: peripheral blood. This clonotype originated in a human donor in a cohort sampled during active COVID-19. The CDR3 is CASSPPDRRETQYF. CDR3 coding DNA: TGTGCCAGCTCACCACCGGACAGACGGGAGACCCAGTACTTC.